The T cell receptor beta chain described here comes from a study of cytomegalovirus exposure and HLA in healthy donors. Study context: Among around 180 million T cells, an earlier analysis found 90 million to 130 million unique TCR beta sequences.

PCR primers comprised 60 Vbeta and 13 Jbeta primers. As processed by the authors: Later, tens of millions of unique TCR beta chains were counted in an analysis, and some 9.9 million of them were shared. Clones were read by immunoSEQ multiplex PCR, and TCRdb kept only the in-frame ones, dropping some. From that table come the V and J calls and clone size; the DNA was used to work out D and trimming. The sample lists about 140,000 clones; around 82% were seen once. Of note for this clone: What it binds is not known.

Among the donors, all were healthy bone marrow donors. Whole-study results and caveats: In a later analysis, TCR beta V- and J-gene trimming was associated with a missense DCLRE1C variant.

Per the germline V gene, CDR1 is LNHDA and CDR2 is SQIVND (reference sequence). With 4 bases removed from V and 6 bases from J, the gap between germline ends came to 13 bases. The CDR3 is 14 amino acids. This clonotype was obtained from a young man in good health and CMV-seropositive. The material sequenced was PBMCs. The chain carries TRBV19 and TRBJ2-1, with D hard to call. Here the CDR3 reads CASSTPPSVNEQFF. The DNA for the CDR3 is TGTGCCAGTAGTACCCCACCCAGTGTCAATGAGCAGTTCTTC.